A selection of T cell receptor beta chains follows, all from one sample in a study of blood T cells in healthy people across ages. One entry per CDR3 protein results from TCRdb running MiXCR on the 5' RACE reads. Of 600,000 or so distinct CDR3 sequences in the sample, more than 45% were seen once. Sequencing was performed on blood. All receptors come from an elderly man in good health. CDR3s include the opening cysteine and the closing phenylalanine or tryptophan. The D gene is left open where the match is weak. Some rows mark clone size as missing; the rest say once, few, many or name a class of expanded clone.

TRBJ1-2	few	.	TRBV25-1	13	TGTGCCAGCAGTGATCCCGGACAGTATGGCTACACCTTC	CASSDPGQYGYTF
TRBJ2-3	.	TRBD1	TRBV20-1	16	TGCAGTTCTAGAGATCTCACAGGGGGCGGCACAGATACGCAGTATTTT	CSSRDLTGGGTDTQYF
TRBJ2-6	.	.	TRBV6-2/TRBV6-3	19	TGTACCAGCAGTACTGCCCTGGGCACAGGAGACTCTGGGGCCAACGTCCTGACTTTC	CTSSTALGTGDSGANVLTF
TRBJ2-7	.	TRBD2	TRBV18	15	TGTGCCAGCTCACCAGGGGTAGCGGGAACCTACGAGCAGTACTTC	CASSPGVAGTYEQYF
TRBJ1-1	once	.	TRBV7-9	16	TGTGCCAGCAGCTTAGGCGCCACGCTATTGAACACTGAAGCTTTCTTT	CASSLGATLLNTEAFF
TRBJ2-5	.	TRBD2	TRBV7-3	15	TGTGCCAGCAGCTCCCCACTAGCGGGGCAAGAGACCCAGTACTTC	CASSSPLAGQETQYF
TRBJ2-1	.	TRBD2	TRBV9	14	TGTGCCAGCAGCGCTCAAGCGGGATACAATGAGCAGTTCTTC	CASSAQAGYNEQFF
TRBJ1-5	few	TRBD1	TRBV4-2	16	TGTGCCAGCAGCCAAGGATCCGACAGGGGTGGGCAGCCCCAGCATTTT	CASSQGSDRGGQPQHF
TRBJ1-5	.	.	TRBV27	15	TGTGCCAGCAGTTTCCAGGGTAGTAGCAATCAGCCCCAGCATTTT	CASSFQGSSNQPQHF
TRBJ2-3	.	.	TRBV20-1	13	TGCAGTCCCCCCAGAGCGGGCACAGATACGCAGTATTTT	CSPPRAGTDTQYF
TRBJ2-3	.	TRBD2	TRBV29-1	14	TGCAGCGGCGGACTAGCGGGATTCACAGATACGCAGTATTTT	CSGGLAGFTDTQYF
TRBJ1-4	few	.	TRBV7-2	16	TGTGCCAGCAGCTTAGGGCCGACTAGGTCCAATGAAAAACTGTTTTTT	CASSLGPTRSNEKLFF
TRBJ2-7	few	TRBD1	TRBV7-2	18	TGTGCCAGCAGCTTAGATGGGACAGGCCCCATCTACTCCTACGAGCAGTACTTC	CASSLDGTGPIYSYEQYF
TRBJ2-6	.	TRBD1	TRBV20-1	16	TGCAGTGCTAGGGTGCCGGGACAGGGGACCTCCAACGTCCTGACTTTC	CSARVPGQGTSNVLTF
TRBJ2-1	.	.	TRBV7-2	15	TGTGCCAGCAGCTTAGGGACAGTTAGATACAATGAGCAGTTCTTC	CASSLGTVRYNEQFF
TRBJ2-3	few	.	TRBV7-2	15	TGTGCCAGCAGCTTACAGGCAGGGATAGAAGATACGCAGTATTTT	CASSLQAGIEDTQYF
TRBJ2-1	many	.	TRBV28	12	TGTGCCAGCAGCTCCATTGGCCCCGAGCAGTTCTTC	CASSSIGPEQFF